This TCR beta chain was documented in a study of identical twins. Findings and caveats of the study: Insertions ran lower in abundant cord blood beta clonotypes, though not in memory repertoires. Twins' excess sharing was less marked for out-of-frame beta sequences.

This clonotype was detected ten times or more. Its target is unknown. Among all donors, each was a healthy Caucasian. The germline gives CDR1 MNHEY, CDR2 SMNVEV (reference sequence). Trimming stripped 5 bases from V and 1 base from J, with 9 bases between. The CDR3 runs to 14 residues. TCRdb recomputed calls from the 5' RACE reads with MiXCR, one row per CDR3 protein. Of approximately 700,000 distinct CDR3 sequences listed, around 6.1% were seen once; the top ten hold around 1.9%. The chain has TRBV27 and TRBJ2-1; no firm D call. This receptor was obtained from a man in his late teens or twenties in good health. Sequenced input: naive T cells sorted from blood. As DNA, the CDR3 is TGTGCCAGCAGTAGTTTAGGGTCCTACAATGAGCAGTTCTTC. As protein: CASSSLGSYNEQFF.